One sample yielded the 4 T cell receptor beta chains listed below, sequenced in a study of T cells in women clearing cervical HPV infection. The repertoire was sequenced with immunoSEQ multiplex PCR; TCRdb's copy has only in-frame clones and lacks some. The sample table includes approximately 49,000 clones. Sequenced sample: blood buffy coat. The receptors originated from a woman between 18 and 70 years old with a cervical HPV16 infection that either progressed to CIN3+ or cleared (not recorded which).

Points on this clone: The DNA ends 3 residues before the CDR3 does, and the rest of the CDR3 is filled in from the germline J gene. V gene TRBV2 combines with J gene TRBJ2-3; 8 bases agree with TRBD1. The CDR3 length is 14 residues. The germline CDR1 and CDR2 sequences are SNHLY and FYNNEI. The junction had 8 bases not matched to a gene; V was cut back by 8 bases and J by 4 bases. CDR3 protein: CASCRDRLPDTQYF. The DNA read from the CDR3 is TGTGCCAGCTGCCGGGACAGGCTGCCAGATACG.

On this clone: The read falls 3 residues short of the CDR3 end, and the missing part is taken from the germline J gene. This chain connects TRBV6-2 or TRBV6-3 to TRBJ2-7; 10 bases fit TRBD2. CDR3 length: 16 residues. Germline CDR1 is MNHEY and CDR2 is SVGEGT. The V and J ends lost 10 bases and 2 bases, in that order; junction bases with no gene match: 14. The covered CDR3 bases are TGTGCCACCCTCTGGCCACTAGCGGGAACAACCTACGAG. Encoded protein: CATLWPLAGTTYE. The entire CDR3 protein is CATLWPLAGTTYEQYF.

As to this clone: The read comes to an end 3 residues before the CDR3 does, leaving the germline J gene to fill in the end. The chain is built from TRBV7-6 and TRBJ2-5, with 8 bases fitting TRBD1. Per the germline V gene, CDR1 is SGHVS and CDR2 is FNYEAQ. Trimming removed 5 bases from V and 5 bases from J; junction bases left unmatched: 13. The CDR3 length is 16 residues. The CDR3 loop is CASSPRTGRWGETQYF. The DNA read from the CDR3 is TGTGCCAGCAGCCCACGGACAGGGAGGTGGGGGGAGACC.

Turning to this clone: The CDR3 is cut off 3 residues early in the read; its end comes from the germline J gene. The V call is TRBV12-3 or TRBV12-4, the J call TRBJ2-5; possibly TRBD2 for D (6 bases). This CDR3 contains 16 residues. Between the trimmed V and J ends, which lost 4 bases and 7 bases, there was a span of 22 bases. The CDR3 sequence is CASSSPSPGSGSTQYF. CDR3 bases read: TGTGCCAGCAGTTCCCCCTCTCCCGGGAGCGGTTCGACC.